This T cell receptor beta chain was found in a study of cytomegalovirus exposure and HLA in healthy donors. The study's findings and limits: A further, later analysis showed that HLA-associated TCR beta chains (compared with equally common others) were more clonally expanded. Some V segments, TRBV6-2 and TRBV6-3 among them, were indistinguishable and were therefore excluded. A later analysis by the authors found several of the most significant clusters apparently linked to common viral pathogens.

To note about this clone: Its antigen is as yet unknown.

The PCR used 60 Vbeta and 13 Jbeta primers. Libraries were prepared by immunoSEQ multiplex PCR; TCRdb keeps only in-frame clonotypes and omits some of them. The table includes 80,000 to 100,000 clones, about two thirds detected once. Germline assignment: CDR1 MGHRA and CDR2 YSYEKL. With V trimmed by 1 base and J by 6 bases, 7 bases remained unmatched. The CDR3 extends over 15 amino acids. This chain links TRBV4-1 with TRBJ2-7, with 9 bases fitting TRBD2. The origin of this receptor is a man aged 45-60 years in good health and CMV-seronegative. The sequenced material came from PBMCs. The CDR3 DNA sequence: TGCGCCAGCAGCCAAGTGGGCGGGAGGGGTACCGAGCAGTACTTC. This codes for CASSQVGGRGTEQYF.